This T cell receptor (beta chain) is drawn from a study of T-cell memory formation after mild COVID-19. Overall study context: TCR clustering was largely donor specific. Points from the study as a whole: CD4/CD8 balance held among clones contracting day 15 to 85, and later expanders leaned CD4+.

This clonotype was counted between two and nine times. What it recognizes is unknown. 5'RACE with constant-segment primers yielded barcoded, UMI-tagged TCR alpha and TCR beta cDNA libraries. TCRdb reprocessed the 5' RACE reads with MiXCR, giving one entry per CDR3 protein. Of approximately 570,000 distinct CDR3 sequences listed, about 20% were seen once; the top ten hold about 12%. This CDR3 is built from 16 residues. CDR1 is SQVTM and CDR2 is ANQGSEA in the germline V gene. The junction had 8 bases not matched to a gene; V was cut back by 7 bases and J by 0 bases. The gene calls are TRBV29-1 and TRBJ2-1; 11 bases agree with TRBD2. The sequenced sample was PBMCs or a T cell subset sorted from them (not recorded which). The clonotype originates from an adult woman who had mild COVID-19 (a few samples of this study predate the infection). Cell type and time point are not known. This chain's CDR3 is CSGLGLAGYSYNEQFF. The CDR3 region has the DNA TGCAGCGGTCTAGGACTAGCGGGTTACTCCTACAATGAGCAGTTCTTC.